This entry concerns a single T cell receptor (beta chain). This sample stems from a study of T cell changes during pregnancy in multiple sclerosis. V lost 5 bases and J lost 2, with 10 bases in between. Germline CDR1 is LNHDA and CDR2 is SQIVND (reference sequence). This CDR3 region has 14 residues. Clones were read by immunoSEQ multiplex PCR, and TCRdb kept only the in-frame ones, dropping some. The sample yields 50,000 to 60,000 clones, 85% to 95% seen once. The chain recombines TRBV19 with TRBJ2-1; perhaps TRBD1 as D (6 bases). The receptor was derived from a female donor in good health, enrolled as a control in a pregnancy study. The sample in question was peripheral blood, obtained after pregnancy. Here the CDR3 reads CASSEQGTYNEQFF. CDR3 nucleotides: TGTGCCAGTAGTGAACAGGGCACCTACAATGAGCAGTTCTTC. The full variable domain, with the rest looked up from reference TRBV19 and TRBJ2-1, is DGGITQSPKYLFRKEGQNVTLSCEQNLNHDAMYWYRQDPGQGLRLIYYSQIVNDFQKGDIAEGYSVSREKKESFPLTVTSAQKNPTAFYLCASSEQGTYNEQFFGPGTRLTVL.